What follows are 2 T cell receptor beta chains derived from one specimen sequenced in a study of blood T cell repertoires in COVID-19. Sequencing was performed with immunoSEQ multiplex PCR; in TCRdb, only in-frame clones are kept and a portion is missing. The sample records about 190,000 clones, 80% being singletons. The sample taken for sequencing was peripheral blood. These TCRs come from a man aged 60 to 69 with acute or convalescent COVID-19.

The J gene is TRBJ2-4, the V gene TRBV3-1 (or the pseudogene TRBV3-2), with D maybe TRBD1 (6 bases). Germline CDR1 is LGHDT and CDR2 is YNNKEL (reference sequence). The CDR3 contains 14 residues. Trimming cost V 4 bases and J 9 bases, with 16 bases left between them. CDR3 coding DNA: TGTGCCAGCAGCCTTAGGGGCAGGGGATTCATTCAGTACTTC. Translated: CASSLRGRGFIQYF.

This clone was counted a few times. CDR3: CASSTGQVRGYTF. In DNA, the CDR3 is TGTGCCAGTAGTACGGGACAGGTTAGGGGCTACACCTTC. This sequence joins TRBV19 and TRBJ1-2; 8 bases match TRBD1. The CDR3 has 13 residues. V lost 4 bases, J lost 8 bases, and 6 bases stayed unmatched. Germline CDR1 is LNHDA and CDR2 is SQIVND (reference sequence).